The entry below gives a single T cell receptor (beta chain) sequence along with its context. Its matching antigen is unknown. Vbeta (60) and Jbeta (13) primers were used in the PCR. TCRdb keeps only in-frame clones here, not all; method: immunoSEQ multiplex PCR. The data hold some 190,000 clones, with 70% to 75% observed a single time. The record originates from a study of cytomegalovirus exposure and HLA in healthy donors. Study-level results: The dataset shows that most TCR sequences were rare, while some public TCRs occurred in many donors.

The germline CDR1 and CDR2 sequences are SNHLY and FYNNEI. The ends were cut back, 0 bases at V and 4 bases at J, with 16 bases in the middle. This CDR3 spans 17 amino acids. The sequence was obtained from a man younger than 45 in good health and CMV-seropositive. V and J are TRBV2 and TRBJ1-5; TRBD1 is a possible D gene (5 bases). The sequenced sample was PBMCs. The CDR3 nucleotides are TGTGCCAGCAGTGAAGCCGGGAGGAGGGGCAGGAATCAGCCCCAGCATTTT. Translated, it gives CASSEAGRRGRNQPQHF.